A selection of T cell receptor beta chains follows, all from one sample in a study of blood T cells in healthy people across ages. TCRdb recomputed calls from the 5' RACE reads with MiXCR, one row per CDR3 protein. The sample shows around 870,000 distinct CDR3 sequences, less than 35% of them seen only once. The sample comprised blood. Receptors originate from a woman of 80 years or more in good health. The CDR3 runs from the conserved cysteine through the conserved F or W. The D gene is left open where the match is weak. Only some rows state a clone size, as once, few, many or a class for expanded clones.

J gene,V gene,clone size,D gene,CDR3 protein,CDR3 DNA
TRBJ2-5,TRBV10-3,NA,TRBD1,CAIRGTDDNEQYF,TGTGCCATCAGAGGGACAGATGACAATGAGCAGTACTTC
TRBJ2-3,TRBV12-3/TRBV12-4,NA,TRBD2,CASSFGGVSPDTQYF,TGTGCCAGCAGTTTCGGGGGGGTGAGCCCAGATACGCAGTATTTT
TRBJ2-1,TRBV3-1,NA,TRBD1,CASSQDQGAGINNEQFF,TGTGCCAGCAGCCAAGATCAGGGGGCGGGCATTAACAATGAGCAGTTCTTC
TRBJ2-3,TRBV12-3/TRBV12-4,NA,NA,CASRFGADAQYF,TGTGCCAGCAGATTTGGAGCAGATGCGCAGTATTTT
TRBJ2-6,TRBV29-1,many,NA,CSVEGATGANVLTF,TGCAGCGTTGAAGGAGCCACTGGGGCCAACGTCCTGACTTTC
TRBJ2-1,TRBV7-9,many,TRBD1,CASRKDRVSHYNEQFF,TGTGCCAGCAGGAAAGACAGGGTTTCTCATTACAATGAGCAGTTCTTC
TRBJ2-1,TRBV14,NA,NA,CASSQDRGGGGNWEQFF,TGTGCCAGCAGCCAAGATAGAGGGGGAGGGGGCAATTGGGAGCAGTTCTTC
TRBJ2-1,TRBV7-2,many,NA,CASSLGASLAPSEQFF,TGTGCCAGCAGCTTAGGGGCAAGCCTAGCACCGTCTGAGCAGTTCTTC
TRBJ2-1,TRBV12-3/TRBV12-4,NA,TRBD1,CASSWTGSGEQFF,TGTGCCAGCAGCTGGACAGGGTCTGGTGAGCAGTTCTTC
TRBJ2-2,TRBV6-2/TRBV6-3,NA,TRBD1,CASSYGGTGTGELFF,TGTGCCAGCAGTTACGGGGGGACAGGTACCGGGGAGCTGTTTTTT
TRBJ2-1,TRBV24-1,NA,NA,CATSDALGAASYNEQFF,TGTGCCACCAGTGATGCCCTCGGGGCGGCATCCTACAATGAGCAGTTCTTC
TRBJ1-1,TRBV20-1,many,NA,CSARIQGKNTEAFF,TGCAGTGCTAGGATCCAGGGGAAGAACACTGAAGCTTTCTTT
TRBJ1-2,TRBV19,many,NA,CASSIDLLGYTF,TGTGCCAGTAGTATAGATCTTCTTGGCTACACCTTC